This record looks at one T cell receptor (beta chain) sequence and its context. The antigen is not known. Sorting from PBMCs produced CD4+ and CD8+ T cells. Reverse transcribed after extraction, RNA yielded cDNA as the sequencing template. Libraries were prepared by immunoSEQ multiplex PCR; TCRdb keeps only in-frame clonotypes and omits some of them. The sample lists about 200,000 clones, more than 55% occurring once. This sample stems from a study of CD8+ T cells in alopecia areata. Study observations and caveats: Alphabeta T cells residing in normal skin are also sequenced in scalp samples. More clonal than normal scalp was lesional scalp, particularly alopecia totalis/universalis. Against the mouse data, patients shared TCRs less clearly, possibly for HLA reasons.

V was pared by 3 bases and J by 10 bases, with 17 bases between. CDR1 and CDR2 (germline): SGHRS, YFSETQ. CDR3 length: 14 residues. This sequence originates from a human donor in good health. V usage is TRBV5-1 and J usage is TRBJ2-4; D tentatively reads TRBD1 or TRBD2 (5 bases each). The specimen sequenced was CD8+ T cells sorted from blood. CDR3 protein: CASSSSLRGPIQYF. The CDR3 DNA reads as TGCGCCAGCAGCTCCTCCTTGAGGGGACCTATTCAGTACTTC.